The T cell receptor (beta chain) under discussion was sequenced for a study of blood T cell repertoires in COVID-19. Study as a whole: Acute and convalescent COVID-19 specimens originated in the United States, Italy and Spain. PBMCs, B-cell-depleted T cells, or T cells provided the cDNA or gDNA that made up the material.

While infection was still active, Seattle patients were enrolled and then followed longitudinally. The CDR3 is 15 amino acids. Germline V CDR1 and CDR2: ENHRY, SYGVKD. Trimming removed 1 base at V and 6 bases at J, with 10 bases between. Original analysis: Nucleated cell counts were estimated from reference gene primer amplification. The repertoire was sequenced with immunoSEQ multiplex PCR; TCRdb's copy has only in-frame clones and lacks some. V and J calls and clone size are those listed in that table; D and trimming were worked out from the DNA. The sample has a few hundred thousand clones, 90% seen once.

Sequenced: peripheral blood. The TCR sequence derives from a woman aged 55-69 years with COVID-19, enrolled during active disease. The chain uses TRBV10-3 and TRBJ1-6; weak D call: TRBD1 (5 bases). For the CDR3, the DNA is TGTGCCATCAGTGAGTTCACAGGCATTAATTCACCCCTCCACTTT. Amino acid sequence: CAISEFTGINSPLHF.